This entry describes one T cell receptor beta chain. This entry is derived from a study of sequential checkpoint blockade in melanoma. Treatment denoted: randomized to nivolumab then ipilimumab (arm A) or the reverse (arm B). Generated by immunoSEQ multiplex PCR, the TCRdb table keeps only in-frame clones and is missing some. The repertoire holds about 12,000 clones, about a quarter seen once, with approximately 19% in the top ten. This material consisted of tumor tissue (inferred from file names), taken from a patient given nivolumab and ipilimumab in sequence. This sequence was found in a human donor with melanoma.

This chain's CDR3 is CASSFGTRIYEQYV. For the CDR3, the DNA is TGTGCCAGCAGTTTTGGGACAAGGATCTACGAGCAGTACGTC. The chain employs TRBV28 and TRBJ2-7, with D possibly being TRBD1 (6 bases). Germline V lookup: CDR1 MDHEN, CDR2 SYDVKM. Trimming shortened V by 3 bases and J by 3 bases, and 12 bases separated the two germline ends. The CDR3 runs to 14 residues.